This record concerns one T cell receptor (beta chain) sequence. Its antigen is not known. This sample stems from a study of monozygotic twins with inflammatory bowel disease. Looked up from germline, CDR1 is LNHDA and CDR2 is SQIVND (reference sequence). The CDR3 runs 12 residues. Overall study results and limits: Among IBD patients, fewer clonotypes were shared with others than among healthy twins, especially with disease activity.

Each TCR library used 3500 ng of total RNA. UMIs bearing a 6-nucleotide sample barcode were added through template switching. Nested amplification of TCRalpha and TCRbeta cDNA involved two PCRs of around 16 and 10 cycles. Following a re-call of the 5' RACE reads, TCRdb has one entry per CDR3 protein and lacks DNA. This sample's clone table lists over 120,000 distinct CDR3 sequences. The V gene is TRBV19, the J gene TRBJ1-6. This sequence was found in a human donor with ulcerative colitis or Crohn's disease, or a healthy co-twin of an affected twin (not recorded which). The sequencing input was blood. Here the CDR3 reads CASSEGRSPLHF.